A single sample gave rise to the 6 T cell receptor beta chains below, sequenced in a study of identical twins. Via MiXCR, TCRdb re-called the 5' RACE reads, giving one row per CDR3 protein. The sample has roughly 240,000 distinct CDR3 sequences, 7.5% seen once. The data also belong to a second study, concerning yellow fever vaccine responses in identical twins.

The sequenced sample consisted of CD8+ T cells sorted from blood. All receptors derive from a woman aged 18-35 years in good health.

There are many counts of this clonotype. J is TRBJ1-5 and V is TRBV24-1; 8 nucleotides agree with TRBD1. Per the germline V gene, CDR1 is KGHDR and CDR2 is SFDVKD. The CDR3 spans 15 residues. With V trimmed by 6 bases and J by 7 bases, 10 bases remained unmatched. CDR3 amino acids: CATSSPIDRGQPQHF. As DNA, the CDR3 is TGTGCCACCAGTAGTCCCATTGACAGGGGCCAGCCCCAGCATTTT.

This clonotype was seen ten or more times. In DNA form, the CDR3 reads TGCAGCGTTGATGGGACCCCCACAGATACGCAGTATTTT. The encoded protein is CSVDGTPTDTQYF. The V and J genes are TRBV29-1 and TRBJ2-3, with D perhaps being TRBD1 or TRBD2 (5 bases each). The CDR3 has 13 amino acids. Germline lookup yields CDR1 SQVTM and CDR2 ANQGSEA. Between the trimmed V and J ends, which lost 3 bases and 2 bases, there was a span of 9 bases.

The rearrangement uses TRBV29-1 and TRBJ2-7; 9 positions match TRBD2. V was clipped by 2 bases and J by 0 bases; unmatched bases: 5. The CDR3 spans 15 residues. Germline lookup yields CDR1 SQVTM and CDR2 ANQGSEA. The CDR3 spells CSVEWASGNSYEQYF. The CDR3 DNA sequence: TGCAGCGTTGAATGGGCTAGCGGGAACTCCTACGAGCAGTACTTC.

This clonotype was picked up a small number of times. The rearrangement uses TRBV11-2 and TRBJ2-1; D is undetermined. The V end was cut by 6 bases, the J end by 0 bases, with 12 bases between. This CDR3 has 15 residues. Per germline, CDR1 SGHAT and CDR2 FQNNGV. The CDR3 loop is CASSTAISSYNEQFF. As DNA, the CDR3 is TGTGCCAGCAGTACCGCCATTAGCTCCTACAATGAGCAGTTCTTC.

This clonotype was picked up many times. V is TRBV2 and J is TRBJ2-7; TRBD1 or TRBD2 may be the D gene (5 bases each). Germline V CDR1 and CDR2: SNHLY, FYNNEI. This CDR3 is built from 14 residues. Trimming cost V 6 bases and J 3 bases, with 15 bases left between them. The CDR3 region has the DNA TGTGCCAGCAGGGGACCCCCTAGAGACTACGAGCAGTACGTC. Its protein product is CASRGPPRDYEQYV.

This clonotype was recorded a few times. The chain is built from TRBV9 and TRBJ2-1; no clear D gene. Deletions cut 0 bases from V and 7 bases from J, with 5 bases between. Germline V CDR1 and CDR2: SGDLS, YYNGEE. The CDR3 runs 12 residues. CDR3: CASSVVSNEQFF. DNA for the CDR3: TGTGCCAGCAGCGTAGTGAGTAATGAGCAGTTCTTC.